What follows describes a single T cell receptor beta chain. Its antigen remains unknown. There were only healthy Caucasians among the donors. This sample is part of a study of identical twins. Study-wide points: Fewer insertions were carried by abundant cord blood beta clonotypes, but none was seen in memory repertoires. Findings came from cross-sectional statistics, without long-term follow-up of donors.

Template switching added a universal primer site; cDNA carried unique molecular identifiers. TCRdb reprocessed the 5' RACE reads via MiXCR and lists one record per CDR3 protein. The table records some 1,600,000 distinct CDR3 sequences, around a third of them present only once. The trim removed 4 bases at V and 3 bases at J, leaving 10 bases unmatched. The CDR3 is made up of 16 amino acids. CDR1 is MDHEN and CDR2 is SYDVKM in the germline V gene. What was sequenced was cord blood. The V call is TRBV28, the J call TRBJ2-7; TRBD2 matches at 9 bases. The sequence came from a newborn girl in good health. This CDR3 is CASSSTLAGPFYEQYF. The CDR3 DNA is TGTGCCAGCAGTTCCACCCTAGCGGGACCCTTCTACGAGCAGTACTTC.